The T cell receptor (beta chain) under discussion was sequenced for a study of CD8 T cells in ankylosing spondylitis. Regarding the study as a whole: Reportedly, matched ankylosing spondylitis synovial fluid was significantly enriched for disease-linked clones. Reactive arthritis synovial fluid and blood were previously reported to contain some motif variants.

Trimming cost V 5 bases and J 6 bases, with 5 bases left between them. The germline gives CDR1 DFQATT, CDR2 SNEGSKA (reference sequence). The CDR3 is 10 residues long. Researchers built TCR beta libraries using quantitative 5'-RACE with molecular barcodes. TCRdb used MiXCR to reprocess the 5' RACE reads, holding one entry per CDR3 protein. The sample gives under 250,000 distinct CDR3 sequences, roughly a tenth of which show up once; around 3% is in the top ten. This clonotype was recorded many times. Antigen unknown. The rearrangement joins TRBV20-1 to TRBJ2-1; unclear D gene. The source of this sequence is a male donor with ankylosing spondylitis or in good health (not recorded which). What was sequenced was blood, either unsorted or a sorted T cell fraction (not recorded which). CDR3 nucleotides: TGCAGTGCTGCTAGCAATGAGCAGTTCTTC. Encoded protein: CSAASNEQFF.